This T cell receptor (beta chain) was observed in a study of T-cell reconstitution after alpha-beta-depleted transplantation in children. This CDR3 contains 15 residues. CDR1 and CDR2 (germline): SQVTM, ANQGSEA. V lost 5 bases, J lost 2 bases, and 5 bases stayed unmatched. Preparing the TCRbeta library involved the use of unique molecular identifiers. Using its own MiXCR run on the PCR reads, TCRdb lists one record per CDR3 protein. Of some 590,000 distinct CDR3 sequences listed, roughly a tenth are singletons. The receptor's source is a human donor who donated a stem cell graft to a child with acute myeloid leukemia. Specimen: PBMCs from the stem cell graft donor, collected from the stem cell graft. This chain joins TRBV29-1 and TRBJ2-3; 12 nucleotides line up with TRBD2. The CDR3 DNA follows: TGCAGCGTTACCCTAGCGGGAGGGCACACAGATACGCAGTATTTT. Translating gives CSVTLAGGHTDTQYF.